These 9 T cell receptor beta chains came from one sample sequenced in a study of blood T cell repertoires in COVID-19. Clones were read by immunoSEQ multiplex PCR, and TCRdb kept only the in-frame ones, dropping some. The sample contains roughly 170,000 clones, 84% of which appear only once. What was sequenced was PBMCs or T cells enriched from blood (not recorded which). The receptor set was obtained from a man aged 50 to 60 who had recovered from COVID-19.

The chain employs TRBV5-1 and TRBJ2-3; unclear D gene. The CDR3 spans 13 residues. Trimming stripped 3 bases from V and 1 base from J, with 6 bases between. From germline, CDR1 is SGHRS and CDR2 YFSETQ. The CDR3 loop reads CASSSDRTDTQYF. The CDR3 DNA reads TGCGCCAGCAGCTCAGATCGCACAGATACGCAGTATTTT.

This clone was observed a single time. The rearrangement links TRBV19 to TRBJ2-2; D is undetermined. CDR3 length equals 12 residues. Germline V gene sequence: CDR1 LNHDA, CDR2 SQIVND (reference sequence). Deletions cut 7 bases from V and 1 base from J, with 4 bases between. This chain's CDR3 is CASNWNTGELFF. DNA for the CDR3: TGTGCCAGTAACTGGAACACCGGGGAGCTGTTTTTT.

About this clone itself: Other DNA sequences in this sample translate to the same CDR3. The V call is TRBV2, the J call TRBJ1-2, with TRBD1 identical over 7 bases. Germline CDR1 SNHLY, CDR2 FYNNEI. Trimming at V came to 5 bases and at J to 0 bases, leaving 3 bases not matched to a gene. The CDR3 totals 14 residues. CDR3 protein: CASSRDRANYGYTF. The CDR3 coding sequence is TGTGCCAGCAGTCGGGACAGAGCTAACTATGGCTACACCTTC.

The rearrangement links TRBV21-1 to TRBJ2-2; TRBD1 is the table's D call and was not checked against the DNA. TRBV21-1 is classified as a pseudogene. CDR3 length: 15 amino acids. The CDR3 DNA reads as TGTGCCAGCAGCCTTGGGACAGACCTCACCGGGGAGCTGTTTTTT. It codes for CASSLGTDLTGELFF.

The chain is built from TRBV6-5 and TRBJ1-2; 7 bases agree with TRBD1. The V gene end was trimmed by 7 bases and the J gene end by 1 base; junction bases not matched to a gene: 9. The CDR3 runs 15 residues. Germline CDR1 and CDR2: MNHEY and SVGAGI. The CDR3: CASTTGTEVNYGYTF. In DNA, the CDR3 is TGTGCCAGCACCACCGGGACAGAGGTTAACTATGGCTACACCTTC.

The chain combines TRBV3-1 (or the pseudogene TRBV3-2) with TRBJ2-6; D not certain. V lost 4 bases and J 3 bases, leaving 13 bases between the germline ends. Germline V CDR1 and CDR2: LGHDT, YNNKEL (reference sequence). This CDR3 is built from 16 residues. The CDR3 here is CASSPLPVGGANVLTF. DNA for the CDR3: TGTGCCAGCAGCCCCCTCCCGGTTGGTGGGGCCAACGTCCTGACTTTC.

This rearrangement joins TRBV9 to TRBJ1-3; a weak D match, TRBD1 (5 bases). Germline CDR1 SGDLS, CDR2 YYNGEE. The CDR3 sequence is 15 residues long. V lost 3 bases to trimming and J lost 0 bases, with 10 bases between them. Written as DNA, the CDR3 is TGTGCCAGCAGCGAAAGGGGAAGCTCTGGAAACACCATATATTTT. It yields the protein CASSERGSSGNTIYF.

The CDR3 loop reads CASSRDSTDTQYF. In DNA, the CDR3 is TGTGCCAGTAGTAGGGACAGTACAGATACGCAGTATTTT. The chain links TRBV19 to TRBJ2-3; 7 nucleotides match TRBD1. The CDR3 length is 13 residues. Germline assignment: CDR1 LNHDA and CDR2 SQIVND (reference sequence). The ends lost 4 bases at V and 3 bases at J; junction bases unmatched: 1.

The V call is TRBV5-5, the J call TRBJ1-2; the match to TRBD1 covers 7 bases. Germline trimming cut 3 bases from V and 11 bases from J; bases unmatched to any gene: 10. CDR1 is SGHKS, CDR2 YYEKEE, per germline (reference sequence). This CDR3 spans 13 amino acids. DNA of the CDR3: TGTGCCAGCAGCTCTACCGGGACAGCGACGTACACCTTC. Protein product: CASSSTGTATYTF.